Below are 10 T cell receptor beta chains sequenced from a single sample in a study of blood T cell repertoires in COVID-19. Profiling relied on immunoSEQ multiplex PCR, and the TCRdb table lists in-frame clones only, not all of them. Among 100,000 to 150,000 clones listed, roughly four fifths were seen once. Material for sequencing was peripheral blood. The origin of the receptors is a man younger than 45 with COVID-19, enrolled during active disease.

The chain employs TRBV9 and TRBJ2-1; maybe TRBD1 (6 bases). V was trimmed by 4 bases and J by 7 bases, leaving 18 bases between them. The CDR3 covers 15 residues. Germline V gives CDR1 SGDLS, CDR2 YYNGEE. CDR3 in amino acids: CASSLTGSDRNEQFF. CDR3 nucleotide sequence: TGTGCCAGCAGCCTCACAGGGAGTGATAGGAATGAGCAGTTCTTC.

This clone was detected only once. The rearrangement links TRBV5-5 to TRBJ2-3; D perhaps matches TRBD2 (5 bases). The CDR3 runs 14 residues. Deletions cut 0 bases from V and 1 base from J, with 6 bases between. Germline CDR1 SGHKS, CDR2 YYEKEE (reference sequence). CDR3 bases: TGTGCCAGCAGCTTGGACGGGGGCACAGATACGCAGTATTTT. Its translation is CASSLDGGTDTQYF.

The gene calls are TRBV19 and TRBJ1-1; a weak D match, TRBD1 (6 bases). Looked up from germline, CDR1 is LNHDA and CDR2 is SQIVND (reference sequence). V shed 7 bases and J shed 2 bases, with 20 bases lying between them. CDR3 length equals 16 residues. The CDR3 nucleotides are TGTGCCAGTACCCCACCCCTTGGACAGTCTAACACTGAAGCTTTCTTT. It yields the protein CASTPPLGQSNTEAFF.

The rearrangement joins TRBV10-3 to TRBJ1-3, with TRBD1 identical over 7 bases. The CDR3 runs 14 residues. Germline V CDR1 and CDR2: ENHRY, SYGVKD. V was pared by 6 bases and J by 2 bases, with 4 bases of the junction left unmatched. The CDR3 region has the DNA TGTGCCATCAGACAGGGGACGACTGGAAACACCATATATTTT. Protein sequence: CAIRQGTTGNTIYF.

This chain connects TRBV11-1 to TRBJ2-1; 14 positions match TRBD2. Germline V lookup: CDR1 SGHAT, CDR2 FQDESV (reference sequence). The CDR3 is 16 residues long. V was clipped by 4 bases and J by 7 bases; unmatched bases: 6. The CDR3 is CASSSLGTSGRNEQFF. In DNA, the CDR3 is TGTGCCAGCAGCTCCCTCGGGACTAGCGGGAGAAATGAGCAGTTCTTC.

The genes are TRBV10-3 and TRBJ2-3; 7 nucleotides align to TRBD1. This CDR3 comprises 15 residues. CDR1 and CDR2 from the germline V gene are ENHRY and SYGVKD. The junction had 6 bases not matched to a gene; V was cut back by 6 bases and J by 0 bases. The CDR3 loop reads CAIRPGTESTDTQYF. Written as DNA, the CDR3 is TGTGCCATCAGACCCGGGACAGAGAGCACAGATACGCAGTATTTT.

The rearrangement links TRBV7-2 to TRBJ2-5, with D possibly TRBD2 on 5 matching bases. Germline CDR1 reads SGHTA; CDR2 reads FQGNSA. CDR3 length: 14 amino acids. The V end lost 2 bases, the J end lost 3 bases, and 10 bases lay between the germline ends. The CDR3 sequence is CASSLSGREETQYF. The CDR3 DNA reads TGTGCCAGCAGCTTAAGCGGACGTGAAGAGACCCAGTACTTC.

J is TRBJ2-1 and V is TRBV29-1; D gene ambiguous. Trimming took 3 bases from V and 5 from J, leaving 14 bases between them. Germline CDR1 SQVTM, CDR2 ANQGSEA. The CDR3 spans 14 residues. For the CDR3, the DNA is TGCAGCGTTGAGGTCCCACCACTGAACAATGAGCAGTTCTTC. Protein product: CSVEVPPLNNEQFF.

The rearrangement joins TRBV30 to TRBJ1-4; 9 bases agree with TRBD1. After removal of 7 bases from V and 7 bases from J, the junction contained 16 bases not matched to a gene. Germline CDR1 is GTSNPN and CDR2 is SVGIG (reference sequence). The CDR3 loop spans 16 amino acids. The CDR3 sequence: CASTRMVQGATEKLFF. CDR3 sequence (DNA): TGTGCCTCCACTAGGATGGTACAGGGGGCCACTGAAAAACTGTTTTTT.

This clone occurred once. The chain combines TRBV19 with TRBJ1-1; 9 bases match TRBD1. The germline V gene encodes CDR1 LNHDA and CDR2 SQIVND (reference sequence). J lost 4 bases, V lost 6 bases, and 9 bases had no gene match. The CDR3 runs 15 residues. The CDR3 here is CASRDRGIPLTEAFF. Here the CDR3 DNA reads TGTGCCAGTAGGGACAGGGGAATCCCTCTCACTGAAGCTTTCTTT.